One sample yielded the 3 T cell receptor beta chains listed below, sequenced in a study of shared clonotypes between healthy human individuals. Sequenced by immunoSEQ multiplex PCR; TCRdb stores in-frame clones only, minus some. The table has 2 million to 2.5 million clones, 95% seen once. Sequencing input: naive CD4+ T cells sorted from blood. The sample's subset: CD45RA+ positively selected. The receptors shown here come from a man aged 18 to 30 in good health.

This clone occurred a few times. The CDR3 DNA reads as TGTGCCAGTGGGACACCAACTTCAGAAGTCACACCCCTCCACTTT. Protein product: CASGTPTSEVTPLHF. The chain employs TRBV9 and TRBJ1-6, with D possibly matching TRBD1 (6 bases). This CDR3 has 15 residues. Deletions cut 8 bases from V and 11 bases from J, with 23 bases between. Germline V gene lookup returns CDR1 SGDLS and CDR2 YYNGEE.

The rearrangement uses TRBV5-4 and TRBJ2-5; D ambiguous. Germline V gene data show CDR1 as SGHNT and CDR2 as YYREEE (reference sequence). The CDR3 totals 13 residues. V was cut by 6 bases and J by 5 bases, with 14 bases left in between. CDR3 coding DNA: TGTGCCAGCACTTACGGTGGTCAGGAGACCCAGTACTTC. Protein: CASTYGGQETQYF.

The chain links TRBV7-9 to TRBJ1-5; 12 positions agree with TRBD1. The germline V gene has CDR1 SEHNR and CDR2 FQNEAQ (reference sequence). V lost 5 bases, J lost 9 bases, and 8 bases stayed unmatched. CDR3 length: 15 amino acids. Here the CDR3 reads CASSPGTGGHRPQHF. The CDR3 DNA sequence: TGTGCCAGCAGCCCTGGGACAGGGGGCCACCGGCCCCAGCATTTT.